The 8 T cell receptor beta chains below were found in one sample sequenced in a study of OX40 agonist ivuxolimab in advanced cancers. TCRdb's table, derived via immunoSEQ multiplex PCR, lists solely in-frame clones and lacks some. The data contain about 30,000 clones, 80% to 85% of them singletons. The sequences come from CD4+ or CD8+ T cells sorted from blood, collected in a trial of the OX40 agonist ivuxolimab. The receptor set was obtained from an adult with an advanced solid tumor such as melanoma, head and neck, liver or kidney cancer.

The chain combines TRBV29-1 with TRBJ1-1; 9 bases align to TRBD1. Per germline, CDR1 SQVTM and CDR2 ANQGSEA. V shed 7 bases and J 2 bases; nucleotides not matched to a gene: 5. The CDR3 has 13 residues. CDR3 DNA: TGCAGCGCCGGGACAGGGCTAAACACTGAAGCTTTCTTT. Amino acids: CSAGTGLNTEAFF.

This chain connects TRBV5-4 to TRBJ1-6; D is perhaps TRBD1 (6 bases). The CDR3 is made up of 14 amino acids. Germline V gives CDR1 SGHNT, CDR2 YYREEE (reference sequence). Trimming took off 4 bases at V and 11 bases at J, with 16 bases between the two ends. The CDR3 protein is CASSLGGASTPLHF. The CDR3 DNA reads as TGTGCCAGCAGCCTGGGGGGGGCAAGTACACCCCTCCACTTT.

The CDR3 nucleotides read TGTGCCAGCAGTCCGGGACAGGGCAGGTACGAGCAGTACTTC. Translation: CASSPGQGRYEQYF. The chain couples TRBV6-5 to TRBJ2-7, with 9 bases that match TRBD1. The V segment lost 5 bases and the J segment 4 bases; nucleotides outside the gene matches: 6. Germline V gene lookup returns CDR1 MNHEY and CDR2 SVGAGI. This CDR3 contains 14 residues.

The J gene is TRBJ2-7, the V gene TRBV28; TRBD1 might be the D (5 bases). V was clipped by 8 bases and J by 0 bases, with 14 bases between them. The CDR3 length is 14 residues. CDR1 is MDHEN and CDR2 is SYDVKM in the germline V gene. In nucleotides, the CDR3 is TGTGCCAGCCAGACGGACATGCACTCCTACGAGCAGTACTTC. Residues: CASQTDMHSYEQYF.

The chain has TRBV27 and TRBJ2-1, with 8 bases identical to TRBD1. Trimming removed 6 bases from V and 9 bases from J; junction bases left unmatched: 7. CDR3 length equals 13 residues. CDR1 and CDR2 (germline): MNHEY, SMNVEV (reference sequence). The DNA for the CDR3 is TGTGCCAGCAGGGGGACAGGCAACGGTGAGCAGTTCTTC. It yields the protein CASRGTGNGEQFF.

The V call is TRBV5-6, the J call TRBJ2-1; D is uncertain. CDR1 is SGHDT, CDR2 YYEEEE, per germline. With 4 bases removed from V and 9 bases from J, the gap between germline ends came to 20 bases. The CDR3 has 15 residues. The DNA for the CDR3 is TGTGCCAGCAGCCCCGGTCGGCTACTTCAAAGTGAGCAGTTCTTC. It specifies CASSPGRLLQSEQFF.

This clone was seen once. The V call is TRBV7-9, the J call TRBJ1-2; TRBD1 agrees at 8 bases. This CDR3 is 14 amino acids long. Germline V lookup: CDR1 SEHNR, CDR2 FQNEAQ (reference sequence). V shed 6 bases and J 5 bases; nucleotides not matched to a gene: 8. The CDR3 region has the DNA TGTGCCAGCAGTCCTTACAGGGGGGTATATGGCTACACCTTC. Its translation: CASSPYRGVYGYTF.

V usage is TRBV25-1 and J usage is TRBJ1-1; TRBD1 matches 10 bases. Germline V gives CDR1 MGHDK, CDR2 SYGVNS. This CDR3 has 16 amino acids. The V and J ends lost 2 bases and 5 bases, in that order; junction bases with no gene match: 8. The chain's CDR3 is CASSEKRTGGYTEAFF. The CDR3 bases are TGTGCCAGCAGTGAAAAAAGGACAGGGGGATATACTGAAGCTTTCTTT.